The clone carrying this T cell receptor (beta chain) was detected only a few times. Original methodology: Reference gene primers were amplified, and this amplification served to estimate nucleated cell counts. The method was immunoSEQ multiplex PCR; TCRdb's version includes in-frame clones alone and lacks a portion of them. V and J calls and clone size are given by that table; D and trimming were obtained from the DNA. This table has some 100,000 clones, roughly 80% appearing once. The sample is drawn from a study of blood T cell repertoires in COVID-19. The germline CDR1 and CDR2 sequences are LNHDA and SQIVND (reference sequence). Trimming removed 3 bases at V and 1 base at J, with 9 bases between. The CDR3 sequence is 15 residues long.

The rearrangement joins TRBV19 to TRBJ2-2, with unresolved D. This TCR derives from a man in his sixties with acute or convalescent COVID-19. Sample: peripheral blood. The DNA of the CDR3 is TGTGCCAGTAGTATCCGTCTCTTGAACACCGGGGAGCTGTTTTTT. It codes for CASSIRLLNTGELFF.